This TCR beta chain derives from a study of blood T cells in healthy people across ages. Points on this clonotype: Its antigen remains unidentified.

Combining a sample-barcoded 5' primer with a J-beta primer mix, a second PCR ran for roughly 7 to 12 cycles. TCRdb ran MiXCR on the 5' RACE reads and lists one entry per CDR3 protein. The table has just over 800,000 distinct CDR3 sequences, approximately 59% seen once; the top ten hold about a quarter. Findings and caveats of the study: Per-million-T-cell TCR beta diversity fell roughly linearly with age.

There were healthy Caucasian individuals from Russia, aged about 6 to 100, serving as donors. Per-sample yields of isolated PBMCs were at least 6 million. Germline CDR1 reads LGHNA; CDR2 reads YNFKEQ. This CDR3 region has 15 residues. Input material: blood. The sequence derives from a man aged 25-40 years in good health. The chain uses TRBV4-2 and TRBJ2-5, with TRBD1 matching 7 bases. The better agreement between TRBJ2-7 and the DNA end casts doubt on the J call. The CDR3 sequence is CASSHRDSSGDEQYF. CDR3 coding DNA: TGTGCCAGCAGCCACCGGGACAGCTCGGGCGACGAGCAGTACTTC.